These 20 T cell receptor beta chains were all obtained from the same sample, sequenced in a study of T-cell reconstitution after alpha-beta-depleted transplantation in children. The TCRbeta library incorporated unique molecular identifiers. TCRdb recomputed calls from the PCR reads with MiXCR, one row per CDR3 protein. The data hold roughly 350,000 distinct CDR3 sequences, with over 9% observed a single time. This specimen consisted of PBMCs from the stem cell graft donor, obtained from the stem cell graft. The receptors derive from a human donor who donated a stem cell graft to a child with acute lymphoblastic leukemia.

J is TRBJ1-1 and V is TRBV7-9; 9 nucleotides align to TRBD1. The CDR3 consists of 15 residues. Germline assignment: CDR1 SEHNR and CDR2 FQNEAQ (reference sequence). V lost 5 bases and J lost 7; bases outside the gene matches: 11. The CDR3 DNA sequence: TGTGCCAGCAGCACAACACAGGGGGCCGGCGGTGAAGCTTTCTTT. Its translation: CASSTTQGAGGEAFF. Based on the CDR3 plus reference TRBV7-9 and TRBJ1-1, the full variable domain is DTGVSQNPRHKITKRGQNVTFRCDPISEHNRLYWYRQTLGQGPEFLTYFQNEAQLEKSRLLSDRFSAERPKGSFSTLEIQRTEQGDSAMYLCASSTTQGAGGEAFFGQGTRLTVV.

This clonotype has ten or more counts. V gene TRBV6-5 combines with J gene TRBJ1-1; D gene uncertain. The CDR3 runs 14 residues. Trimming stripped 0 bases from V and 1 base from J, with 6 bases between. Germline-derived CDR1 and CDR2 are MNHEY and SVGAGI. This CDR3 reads CASSYSGWNTEAFF. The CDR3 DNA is TGTGCCAGCAGTTACTCAGGGTGGAACACTGAAGCTTTCTTT.

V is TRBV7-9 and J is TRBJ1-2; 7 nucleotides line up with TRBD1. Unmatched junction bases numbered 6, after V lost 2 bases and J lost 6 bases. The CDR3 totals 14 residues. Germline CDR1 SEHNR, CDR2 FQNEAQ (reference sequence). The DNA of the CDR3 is TGTGCCAGCAGCTTAATACAGGGGAAGAATGGCTACACCTTC. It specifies CASSLIQGKNGYTF. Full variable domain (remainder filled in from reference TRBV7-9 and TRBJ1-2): DTGVSQNPRHKITKRGQNVTFRCDPISEHNRLYWYRQTLGQGPEFLTYFQNEAQLEKSRLLSDRFSAERPKGSFSTLEIQRTEQGDSAMYLCASSLIQGKNGYTFGSGTRLTVV.

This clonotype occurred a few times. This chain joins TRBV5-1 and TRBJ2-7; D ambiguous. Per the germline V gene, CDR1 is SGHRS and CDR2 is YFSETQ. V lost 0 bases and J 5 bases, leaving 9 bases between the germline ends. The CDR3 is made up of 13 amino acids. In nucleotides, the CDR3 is TGCGCCAGCAGCTTGGCCCTAGATGACGAGCAGTACTTC. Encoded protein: CASSLALDDEQYF.

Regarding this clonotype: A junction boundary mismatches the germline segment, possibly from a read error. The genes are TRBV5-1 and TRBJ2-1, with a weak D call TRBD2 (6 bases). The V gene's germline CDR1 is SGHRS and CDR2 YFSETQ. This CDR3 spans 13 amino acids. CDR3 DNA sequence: TGCGCCAGCAGTTTGGGGGGTACGGATGAGCAGTTCTTC. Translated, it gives CASSLGGTDEQFF.

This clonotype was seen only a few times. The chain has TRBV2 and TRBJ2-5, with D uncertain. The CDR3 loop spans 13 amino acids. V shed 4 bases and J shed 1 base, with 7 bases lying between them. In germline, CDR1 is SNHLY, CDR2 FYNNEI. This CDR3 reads CASSGSPQETQYF. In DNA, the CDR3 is TGTGCCAGCAGTGGGTCACCCCAAGAGACCCAGTACTTC.

The CDR3 coding sequence is TGCGCCAGCGGCTCCTACAGGGGAACCTCCTACAATGAGCAGTTCTTC. Translating it yields CASGSYRGTSYNEQFF. V gene TRBV5-1 combines with J gene TRBJ2-1, with 7 bases that match TRBD1. CDR1 is SGHRS and CDR2 is YFSETQ in the germline V gene. Trimming cost V 7 bases and J 0 bases; bases outside gene matches: 10. The CDR3 has 16 amino acids.

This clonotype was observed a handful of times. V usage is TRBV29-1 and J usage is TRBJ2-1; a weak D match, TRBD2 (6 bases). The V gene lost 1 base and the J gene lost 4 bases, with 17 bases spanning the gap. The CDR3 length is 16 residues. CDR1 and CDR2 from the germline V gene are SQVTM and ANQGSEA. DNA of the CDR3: TGCAGCGTTGAAGGTCTAGCGTACGCCAGGTACAATGAGCAGTTCTTC. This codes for CSVEGLAYARYNEQFF.

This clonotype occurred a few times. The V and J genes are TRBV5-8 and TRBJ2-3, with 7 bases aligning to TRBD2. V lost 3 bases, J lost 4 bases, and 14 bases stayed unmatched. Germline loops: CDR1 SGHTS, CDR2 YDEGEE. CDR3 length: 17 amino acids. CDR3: CASSSTREEIIPDTQYF. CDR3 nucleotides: TGTGCCAGCAGCTCCACCCGGGAGGAAATCATTCCAGATACGCAGTATTTT.

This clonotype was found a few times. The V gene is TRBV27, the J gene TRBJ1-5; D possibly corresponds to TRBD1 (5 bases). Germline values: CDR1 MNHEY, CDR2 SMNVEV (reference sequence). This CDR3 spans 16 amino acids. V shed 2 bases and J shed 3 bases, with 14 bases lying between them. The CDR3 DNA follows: TGTGCCAGCAGTTTACTATGGGGGGAAGACAATCAGCCCCAGCATTTT. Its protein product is CASSLLWGEDNQPQHF.

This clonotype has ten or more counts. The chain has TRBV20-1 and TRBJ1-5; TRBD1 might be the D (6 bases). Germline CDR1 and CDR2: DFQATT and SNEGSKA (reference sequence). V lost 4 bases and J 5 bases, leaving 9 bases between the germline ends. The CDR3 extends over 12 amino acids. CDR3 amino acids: CSATGGDQPQHF. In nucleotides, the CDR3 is TGCAGTGCTACGGGGGGCGATCAGCCCCAGCATTTT.

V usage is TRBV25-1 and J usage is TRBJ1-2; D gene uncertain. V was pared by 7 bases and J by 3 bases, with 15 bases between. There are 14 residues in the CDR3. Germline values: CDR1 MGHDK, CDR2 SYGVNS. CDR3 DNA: TGTGCCAGCAACCCCGAGGGAGAGTACTATGGCTACACCTTC. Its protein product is CASNPEGEYYGYTF.

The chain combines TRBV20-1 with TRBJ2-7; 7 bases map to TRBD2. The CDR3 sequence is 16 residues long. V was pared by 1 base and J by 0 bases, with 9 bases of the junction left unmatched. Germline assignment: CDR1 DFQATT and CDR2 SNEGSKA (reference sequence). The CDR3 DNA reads TGCAGTGCTAGAGTGAGTGCTAGCGGTTACTCCTACGAGCAGTACTTC. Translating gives CSARVSASGYSYEQYF.

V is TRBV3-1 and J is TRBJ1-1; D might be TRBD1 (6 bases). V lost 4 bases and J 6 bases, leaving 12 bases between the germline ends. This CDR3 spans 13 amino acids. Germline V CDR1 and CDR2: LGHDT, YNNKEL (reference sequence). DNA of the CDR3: TGTGCCAGCAGCCTACAGGGTACGCCTGAAGCTTTCTTT. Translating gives CASSLQGTPEAFF.

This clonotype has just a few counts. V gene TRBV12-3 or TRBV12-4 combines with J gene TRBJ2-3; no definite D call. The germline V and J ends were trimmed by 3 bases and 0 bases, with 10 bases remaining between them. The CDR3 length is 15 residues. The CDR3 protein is CASSLSTQSTDTQYF. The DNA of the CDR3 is TGTGCCAGCAGTTTGTCGACACAGAGCACAGATACGCAGTATTTT.

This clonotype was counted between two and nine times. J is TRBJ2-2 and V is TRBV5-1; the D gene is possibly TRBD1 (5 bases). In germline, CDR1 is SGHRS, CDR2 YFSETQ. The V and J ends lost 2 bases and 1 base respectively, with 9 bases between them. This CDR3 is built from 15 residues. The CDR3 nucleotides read TGCGCCAGCAGCTTCCAGGGCGAGAACACCGGGGAGCTGTTTTTT. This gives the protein CASSFQGENTGELFF.

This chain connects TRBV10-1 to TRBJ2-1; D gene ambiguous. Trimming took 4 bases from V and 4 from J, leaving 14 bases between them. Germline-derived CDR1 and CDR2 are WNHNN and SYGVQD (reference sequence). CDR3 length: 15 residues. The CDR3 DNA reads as TGCGCCAGCAGTGGGACGTCCCTGGGGTACAATGAGCAGTTCTTC. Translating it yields CASSGTSLGYNEQFF.

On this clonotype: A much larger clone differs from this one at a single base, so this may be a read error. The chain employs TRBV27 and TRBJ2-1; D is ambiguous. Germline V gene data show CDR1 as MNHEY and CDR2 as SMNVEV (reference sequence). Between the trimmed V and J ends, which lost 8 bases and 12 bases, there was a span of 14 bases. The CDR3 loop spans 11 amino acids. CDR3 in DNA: TGTGCCAGCGCCCGGTGGGATGCGCAGTTCTTC. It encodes CASARWDAQFF.

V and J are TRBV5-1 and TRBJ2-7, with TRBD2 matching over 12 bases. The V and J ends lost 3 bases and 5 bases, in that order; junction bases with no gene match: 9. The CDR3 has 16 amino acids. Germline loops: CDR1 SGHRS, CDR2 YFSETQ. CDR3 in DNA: TGCGCCAGCAGCTCCGTGACTAGCGGGAGAACAGACGAGCAGTACTTC. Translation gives CASSSVTSGRTDEQYF.

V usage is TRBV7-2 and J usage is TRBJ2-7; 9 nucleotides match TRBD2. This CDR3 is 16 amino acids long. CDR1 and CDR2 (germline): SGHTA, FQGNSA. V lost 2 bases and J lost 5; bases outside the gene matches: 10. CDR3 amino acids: CASSLLSGSTGDEQYF. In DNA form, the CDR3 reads TGTGCCAGCAGCTTACTTAGCGGGAGTACCGGGGACGAGCAGTACTTC.